Shown below are 28 T cell receptor beta chains from a single sample sequenced in a study of blood T cell repertoires in COVID-19. Only in-frame clones appear in the TCRdb table, and some are missing; sequencing was by immunoSEQ multiplex PCR. In the table there are approximately 350,000 clones, roughly nine tenths of which are singletons. Sequencing used PBMCs or T cells enriched from blood (not recorded which). The receptors originated from a man between 18 and 35 years old who had recovered from COVID-19.

The V gene is TRBV4-3, the J gene TRBJ2-3, with TRBD2 matching over 7 bases. V lost 0 bases and J lost 7; bases outside the gene matches: 13. CDR1 is LGHNA and CDR2 is YSLEER in the germline V gene. The CDR3 extends over 17 amino acids. The CDR3 sequence is CASSQELGPSGANTQYF. The CDR3 DNA is TGCGCCAGCAGCCAAGAATTGGGGCCTAGCGGCGCAAATACGCAGTATTTT.

This clone was seen a few times. The chain couples TRBV14 to TRBJ1-2; no firm D call. Germline CDR1 is SGHDN and CDR2 is FVKESK. This CDR3 has 18 residues. V was clipped by 3 bases and J by 3 bases, with 23 bases between them. The DNA for the CDR3 is TGTGCCAGCAGCCATCAAGGTCCGGAGGCCGTACCATACTATGGCTACACCTTC. Protein: CASSHQGPEAVPYYGYTF.

The rearrangement links TRBV18 to TRBJ2-5; D is ambiguous. This CDR3 is 13 amino acids long. V lost 5 bases to trimming and J lost 8 bases, with 15 bases between them. Germline V lookup: CDR1 KGHSH, CDR2 LQKENI. The CDR3 DNA sequence: TGTGCCAGCTCAGCATCAGGTCTCGATACCCAGTACTTC. As protein: CASSASGLDTQYF. The full variable domain, its missing parts supplied by reference TRBV18 and TRBJ2-5, is NAGVMQNPRHLVRRRGQEARLRCSPMKGHSHVYWYRQLPEEGLKFMVYLQKENIIDESGMPKERFSAEFPKEGPSILRIQQVVRGDSAAYFCASSASGLDTQYFGPGTRLLVL.

This chain joins TRBV2 and TRBJ2-7; weak D call: TRBD1 (5 bases). This CDR3 contains 12 residues. V lost 10 bases, J lost 6 bases, and 16 bases lay in between. Germline CDR1 is SNHLY and CDR2 is FYNNEI. The CDR3 coding sequence is TGTGCCACCAAAGGGGTGTCGGGCGAGCAGTACTTC. It codes for CATKGVSGEQYF.

This clone was picked up a small number of times. The rearrangement uses TRBV10-3 and TRBJ2-5; a weak D match, TRBD2 (5 bases). The CDR3 is made up of 13 amino acids. Germline CDR1 is ENHRY and CDR2 is SYGVKD. V lost 8 bases and J lost 5, with 15 bases in between. The CDR3 spells CAIGPRTGETQYF. In DNA form, the CDR3 reads TGTGCCATCGGGCCACGGACGGGGGAGACCCAGTACTTC.

The rearrangement links TRBV7-9 to TRBJ1-2; 8 bases match TRBD1. The V gene end was trimmed by 1 base and the J gene end by 3 bases; junction bases not matched to a gene: 4. The CDR3 covers 15 residues. CDR1 and CDR2 from the germline V gene are SEHNR and FQNEAQ (reference sequence). The DNA of the CDR3 is TGTGCCAGCAGCTTAGAGACAGGGGCTTACTATGGCTACACCTTC. Amino acids: CASSLETGAYYGYTF.

The chain carries TRBV5-4 and TRBJ2-2; a possible D gene is TRBD2 (6 bases). Trimming took off 4 bases at V and 6 bases at J, with 10 bases between the two ends. Germline CDR1 reads SGHNT; CDR2 reads YYREEE (reference sequence). The CDR3 runs to 13 residues. CDR3 DNA: TGTGCCAGCAGCCCCGGGAGTGCCGGGGAGCTGTTTTTT. Its translation: CASSPGSAGELFF. Full variable domain (rest looked up from reference TRBV5-4 and TRBJ2-2): ETGVTQSPTHLIKTRGQQVTLRCSSQSGHNTVSWYQQALGQGPQFIFQYYREEENGRGNFPPRFSGLQFPNYSSELNVNALELDDSALYLCASSPGSAGELFFGEGSRLTVL.

This clone has just one count. This chain joins TRBV6-5 and TRBJ2-1, with 10 bases matching TRBD2. Germline CDR1 reads MNHEY; CDR2 reads SVGAGI. The CDR3 is made up of 16 amino acids. The J segment lost 7 bases and the V segment lost 0 bases, leaving 6 bases of the junction unmatched. The CDR3 is CASSYSGAGGKNEQFF. CDR3 coding DNA: TGTGCCAGCAGTTACTCAGGAGCGGGAGGGAAAAATGAGCAGTTCTTC.

The chain recombines TRBV9 with TRBJ1-2; D gene ambiguous. Trimming pared 4 bases from V and 4 bases from J, leaving 11 bases between. The CDR3 is 13 residues long. CDR1 and CDR2 from the germline V gene are SGDLS and YYNGEE. CDR3 in DNA: TGTGCCAGCAGCCCCCCCGCGGCCTATGGCTACACCTTC. Residues: CASSPPAAYGYTF.

The chain is built from TRBV6-5 and TRBJ2-3, with D tentatively TRBD2 (6 bases). CDR3 size: 15 residues. Germline V gene lookup returns CDR1 MNHEY and CDR2 SVGAGI. The V gene lost 7 bases and the J gene lost 2 bases, with 16 bases spanning the gap. CDR3 nucleotide sequence: TGTGCCAGCACACGGACTATCGGTACCACAGATACGCAGTATTTT. Encoded protein: CASTRTIGTTDTQYF.

This CDR3 reads CASSLLGTSVTYEQYF. The CDR3 coding sequence is TGTGCCAGCAGTTTATTAGGGACTAGCGTTACCTACGAGCAGTACTTC. This rearrangement joins TRBV27 to TRBJ2-7; 10 bases line up with TRBD2. Germline-derived CDR1 and CDR2 are MNHEY and SMNVEV (reference sequence). Trimming removed 1 base from V and 2 bases from J; junction bases left unmatched: 5. This CDR3 is built from 16 residues.

The chain has TRBV3-1 (or the pseudogene TRBV3-2) and TRBJ1-3; no definite D call. Trimming cost V 5 bases and J 9 bases, with 11 bases left between them. The CDR3 spans 12 residues. Germline CDR1 reads LGHDT; CDR2 reads YNNKEL (reference sequence). In DNA form, the CDR3 reads TGTGCCAGCAGCTCAAGCGGGGTCACCATATATTTT. This sequence encodes CASSSSGVTIYF.

This chain uses TRBV7-3 with TRBJ1-1; D may be TRBD1 (5 bases). CDR3 length: 18 amino acids. Looked up from germline, CDR1 is SGHTA and CDR2 is FQGTGA. The V end lost 4 bases, the J end lost 2 bases, and 23 bases lay between the germline ends. CDR3 amino acids: CASSYRDLGNRDNTEAFF. For the CDR3, the DNA is TGTGCCAGCAGCTATAGGGACTTGGGAAATAGGGACAACACTGAAGCTTTCTTT. Filled out from reference TRBV7-3 and TRBJ1-1, the complete variable domain reads GAGVSQTPSNKVTEKGKYVELRCDPISGHTALYWYRQSLGQGPEFLIYFQGTGAADDSGLPNDRFFAVRPEGSVSTLKIQRTERGDSAVYLCASSYRDLGNRDNTEAFFGQGTRLTVV.

The chain links TRBV5-1 to TRBJ2-5; TRBD2 matches at 8 bases. CDR1 and CDR2 from the germline V gene are SGHRS and YFSETQ. The CDR3 is 15 amino acids. V trimming: 5 bases; J trimming: 5 bases; junction bases outside the gene matches: 11. The CDR3 region is CASSLTGTSRETQYF. Written as DNA, the CDR3 is TGCGCCAGCAGTTTAACCGGGACTAGTAGGGAGACCCAGTACTTC.

The rearrangement joins TRBV27 to TRBJ1-2; 9 bases agree with TRBD1. The CDR3 spans 15 residues. With V trimmed by 6 bases and J by 5 bases, 10 bases remained unmatched. Per germline, CDR1 MNHEY and CDR2 SMNVEV (reference sequence). CDR3 in amino acids: CASSIATGGLYGYTF. The CDR3 DNA follows: TGTGCCAGCAGCATTGCAACAGGGGGCCTATATGGCTACACCTTC.

This clone was counted a few times. The V and J genes are TRBV28 and TRBJ2-1; D gene uncertain. V gave up 5 bases and J gave up 0 bases, with 11 bases separating them. CDR1 is MDHEN, CDR2 SYDVKM, per germline. The CDR3 has 15 amino acids. The CDR3 is CASSPATRSYNEQFF. CDR3 DNA sequence: TGTGCCAGCAGTCCCGCCACGCGCTCCTACAATGAGCAGTTCTTC.

This clone has a count of ten or more. This chain joins TRBV11-2 and TRBJ1-5; the D gene is possibly TRBD1 (6 bases). The CDR3 is made up of 15 amino acids. Trimming took 1 base from V and 2 from J, leaving 9 bases between them. Germline-derived CDR1 and CDR2 are SGHAT and FQNNGV. In DNA form, the CDR3 reads TGTGCCAGCAGCTTAGGGCAGGGGCGCAATCAGCCCCAGCATTTT. Its protein is CASSLGQGRNQPQHF.

The V gene is TRBV6-4, the J gene TRBJ1-5; D uncertain. V dropped 6 bases and J dropped 3 bases, with 9 bases sitting between them. CDR3 length equals 13 residues. Germline assignment: CDR1 MRHNA and CDR2 SNTAGT. The CDR3 DNA reads TGTGCCAGCAGCGCGAGGGCCAATCAGCCCCAGCATTTT. Its translation: CASSARANQPQHF.

The chain joins TRBV18 to TRBJ1-1; 9 positions match TRBD1. This CDR3 comprises 15 residues. Trimming cost V 9 bases and J 4 bases; bases outside gene matches: 12. Germline-derived CDR1 and CDR2 are KGHSH and LQKENI. The CDR3 loop reads CASMTRGQGGTEAFF. CDR3 DNA sequence: TGTGCCAGTATGACACGGGGACAGGGAGGCACTGAAGCTTTCTTT.

This clone was seen more than once but under ten times. The V call is TRBV6-1, the J call TRBJ2-7; D unclear. The germline V gene encodes CDR1 MNHNS and CDR2 SASEGT. This CDR3 is built from 14 residues. V was clipped by 3 bases and J by 2 bases, with 11 bases between them. CDR3 coding DNA: TGTGCCAGCAGTGAGCCAGGTTGGGCCTACGAGCAGTACTTC. This translates into CASSEPGWAYEQYF.

This chain links TRBV9 with TRBJ1-1; 9 bases fit TRBD1. CDR1 and CDR2 from the germline V gene are SGDLS and YYNGEE. After removal of 0 bases from V and 11 bases from J, the junction contained 11 bases not matched to a gene. This CDR3 spans 15 amino acids. CDR3 protein: CASSVEQGAGTRAFF. The CDR3 bases are TGTGCCAGCAGCGTAGAACAGGGGGCCGGTACTAGGGCTTTCTTT.

J is TRBJ2-1 and V is TRBV7-6; 10 nucleotides match TRBD1. This CDR3 spans 15 amino acids. Trimming cost V 5 bases and J 7 bases; bases outside gene matches: 8. Germline assignment: CDR1 SGHVS and CDR2 FNYEAQ. The CDR3 is CASSPKRDRGNEQFF. Here the CDR3 DNA reads TGTGCCAGCAGCCCCAAGAGGGACAGGGGAAATGAGCAGTTCTTC.

V is TRBV19 and J is TRBJ2-6; 12 nucleotides agree with TRBD1. Germline assignment: CDR1 LNHDA and CDR2 SQIVND (reference sequence). The length of the CDR3 is 15 residues. Trimming took 9 bases from V and 4 from J; bases not matched to a gene: 4. In DNA, the CDR3 is TGTGCCAGCCGGGACAGGGGGCTCGGGGCCAACGTCCTGACTTTC. This translates into CASRDRGLGANVLTF.

J is TRBJ2-5 and V is TRBV4-1, with D maybe TRBD2 (5 bases). The length of the CDR3 is 13 residues. The V end was cut by 0 bases, the J end by 4 bases, with 6 bases between. Germline V gives CDR1 MGHRA, CDR2 YSYEKL. CDR3 loop: CASSQDRGETQYF. Written as DNA, the CDR3 is TGCGCCAGCAGCCAAGATCGGGGAGAGACCCAGTACTTC.

The chain has TRBV5-1 and TRBJ2-2, with TRBD2 as a possible D gene (5 bases). V was trimmed by 5 bases and J by 6 bases, leaving 14 bases between them. Germline V lookup: CDR1 SGHRS, CDR2 YFSETQ. The CDR3 extends over 14 amino acids. CDR3: CASSPTIAPGELFF. The DNA for the CDR3 is TGCGCCAGCAGTCCCACAATAGCGCCCGGGGAGCTGTTTTTT.

The chain is built from TRBV14 and TRBJ2-1; unclear D gene. This CDR3 has 12 residues. The ends were cut back, 1 base at V and 5 bases at J, with 3 bases in the middle. Germline V CDR1 and CDR2: SGHDN, FVKESK. CDR3 region: CASSQVNNEQFF. The DNA of the CDR3 is TGTGCCAGCAGCCAAGTTAACAATGAGCAGTTCTTC. Full variable domain (missing parts from reference TRBV14 and TRBJ2-1): EAGVTQFPSHSVIEKGQTVTLRCDPISGHDNLYWYRRVMGKEIKFLLHFVKESKQDESGMPNNRFLAERTGGTYSTLKVQPAELEDSGVYFCASSQVNNEQFFGPGTRLTVL.

This clone was counted a single time. The V call is TRBV5-1, the J call TRBJ2-5, with D maybe TRBD1 (6 bases). The CDR3 covers 13 residues. V was shortened by 4 bases and J by 2 bases, with 9 bases between the two germline ends. Germline CDR1 and CDR2: SGHRS and YFSETQ. The CDR3 here is CASSPQGQETQYF. CDR3 in DNA: TGCGCCAGCAGCCCACAGGGTCAAGAGACCCAGTACTTC.

The CDR3: CASSYLGTSGGAWYF. CDR3 DNA: TGTGCCAGCAGTTACTTAGGGACTAGCGGGGGGGCCTGGTACTTC. J is TRBJ2-4 and V is TRBV6-5; 16 positions match TRBD2. The J segment lost 15 bases and the V segment lost 1 base, leaving 6 bases of the junction unmatched. The CDR3 covers 15 residues. The germline V gene has CDR1 MNHEY and CDR2 SVGAGI.